Listed here are 25 T cell receptor beta chains from one sample, sequenced in a study of OX40 agonist ivuxolimab in advanced cancers. This table comes from immunoSEQ multiplex PCR, and its TCRdb copy is limited to in-frame clones, with some not included. The data show around 150,000 clones, about 92% seen once. Sequenced here: CD4+ or CD8+ T cells sorted from blood, sampled in a trial of the OX40 agonist ivuxolimab. These receptors all come from an adult with an advanced solid tumor such as melanoma, head and neck, liver or kidney cancer.

The genes are TRBV19 and TRBJ2-7; 11 nucleotides match TRBD1. The CDR3 loop spans 15 amino acids. CDR1 and CDR2 from the germline V gene are LNHDA and SQIVND (reference sequence). V lost 8 bases and J lost 3; bases outside the gene matches: 9. CDR3 sequence reads: CASSVRGTGGYEQYF. In nucleotides, the CDR3 is TGTGCCAGTTCCGTCCGGGGGACAGGGGGCTACGAGCAGTACTTC.

CDR3 sequence reads: CASSRTGQPARYYGYTF. Written as DNA, the CDR3 is TGTGCCAGCAGTCGTACGGGACAGCCTGCGCGGTACTATGGCTACACCTTC. The J gene is TRBJ1-2, the V gene TRBV28; TRBD1 matches at 7 bases. CDR1 and CDR2 (germline): MDHEN, SYDVKM. With 5 bases clipped from V and 3 bases from J, the junction kept 15 bases outside the gene matches. This CDR3 is built from 17 residues.

The chain combines TRBV5-1 with TRBJ2-7; D is uncertain. V was trimmed by 4 bases and J by 2 bases, leaving 4 bases between them. Germline-derived CDR1 and CDR2 are SGHRS and YFSETQ. The CDR3 extends over 11 amino acids. The CDR3 DNA reads TGCGCCAGCAGCGAAACCTACGAGCAGTACTTC. This translates into CASSETYEQYF.

This clone was seen only once. The V call is TRBV19, the J call TRBJ1-2; the D is unclear. Germline loops: CDR1 LNHDA, CDR2 SQIVND (reference sequence). The CDR3 is 14 amino acids. Deletions cut 5 bases from V and 2 bases from J, with 12 bases between. CDR3 sequence: CASSAAQLNYGYTF. The DNA of the CDR3 is TGTGCCAGTAGTGCCGCCCAGCTCAACTATGGCTACACCTTC.

This clone showed up just once. This chain links TRBV18 with TRBJ1-2; D remains unclear. There are 13 residues in the CDR3. V was trimmed by 1 base and J by 7 bases, leaving 10 bases between them. Germline V gene data show CDR1 as KGHSH and CDR2 as LQKENI. CDR3 DNA sequence: TGTGCCAGCTCACCACTACGCTGGAGTGGCTACACCTTC. It translates to CASSPLRWSGYTF.

The chain joins TRBV30 to TRBJ1-4; D is perhaps TRBD1 (6 bases). This CDR3 is 14 amino acids long. Germline V gene sequence: CDR1 GTSNPN, CDR2 SVGIG (reference sequence). The ends were cut back, 2 bases at V and 7 bases at J, with 14 bases in the middle. CDR3 DNA: TGTGCCTGGAGTCATGGACAGTACGGTGAAAAACTGTTTTTT. Encoded protein: CAWSHGQYGEKLFF. Drawing the rest from reference TRBV30 and TRBJ1-4, the complete variable domain is SQTIHQWPATLVQPVGSPLSLECTVEGTSNPNLYWYRQAAGRGLQLLFYSVGIGQISSEVPQNLSASRPQDRQFILSSKKLLLSDSGFYLCAWSHGQYGEKLFFGSGTQLSVL.

The chain links TRBV6-5 to TRBJ2-1; TRBD2 is a possible D gene (6 bases). This CDR3 has 12 residues. Germline values: CDR1 MNHEY, CDR2 SVGAGI. V gave up 5 bases and J gave up 14 bases, with 16 bases separating them. In DNA form, the CDR3 reads TGTGCCAGCAGTCGGGACGCACGGAGGGAGTTCTTC. Protein product: CASSRDARREFF.

This clone was recorded only once. The J gene is TRBJ1-1, the V gene TRBV6-6, with unresolved D. Trimming removed 2 bases from V and 2 bases from J, with 9 bases in between. Germline V lookup: CDR1 MNHNY, CDR2 SVGAGI (reference sequence). The length of the CDR3 is 14 residues. CDR3 in amino acids: CASSYLTANTEAFF. The CDR3 region has the DNA TGTGCCAGCAGTTACCTTACAGCTAACACTGAAGCTTTCTTT.

This clone was counted a single time. This chain links TRBV9 with TRBJ2-3; TRBD1 agrees at 8 bases. CDR3 length: 15 amino acids. V shed 0 bases and J 5 bases; nucleotides not matched to a gene: 5. CDR1 is SGDLS, CDR2 YYNGEE, per germline. CDR3 coding DNA: TGTGCCAGCAGCGTAGGACAGGGGTCAGTAGATACGCAGTATTTT. This gives the protein CASSVGQGSVDTQYF.

The rearrangement uses TRBV28 and TRBJ1-6; 8 nucleotides line up with TRBD1. Germline-derived CDR1 and CDR2 are MDHEN and SYDVKM. The CDR3 runs 15 residues. After removal of 6 bases from V and 7 bases from J, the junction contained 8 bases not matched to a gene. The chain's CDR3 is CASSPPDRVNSPLHF. CDR3 sequence (DNA): TGTGCCAGCAGCCCACCGGACAGGGTCAATTCACCCCTCCACTTT.

This sequence joins TRBV27 and TRBJ2-7, with D possibly being TRBD2 (6 bases). Germline values: CDR1 MNHEY, CDR2 SMNVEV (reference sequence). The CDR3 length is 14 residues. Trimming pared 7 bases from V and 2 bases from J, leaving 15 bases between. The CDR3 coding sequence is TGTGCCAGCACCCCGGGACTGCCTCCCTACGAGCAGTACTTC. Encoded protein: CASTPGLPPYEQYF.

The chain has TRBV10-2 and TRBJ2-3; D perhaps matches TRBD2 (6 bases). The germline V gene encodes CDR1 WSHSY and CDR2 SAAADI. This CDR3 is built from 15 residues. The ends were cut back, 8 bases at V and 6 bases at J, with 21 bases in the middle. CDR3 loop: CASSFRGLGQDTQYF. The CDR3 region has the DNA TGCGCCAGCTCTTTCCGGGGACTGGGGCAGGATACGCAGTATTTT.

This clone appeared a few times. The gene calls are TRBV6-6 and TRBJ2-5; D is unclear. The length of the CDR3 is 11 residues. Germline V gene data show CDR1 as MNHNY and CDR2 as SVGAGI (reference sequence). V gave up 5 bases and J gave up 1 base, with 2 bases separating them. Here the CDR3 reads CASSPQETQYF. CDR3 in DNA: TGTGCCAGCAGTCCCCAAGAGACCCAGTACTTC.

The rearrangement joins TRBV11-2 to TRBJ2-2; tentative D call: TRBD1 (5 bases). V was shortened by 4 bases and J by 8 bases, with 14 bases between the two germline ends. The germline CDR1 and CDR2 sequences are SGHAT and FQNNGV. The CDR3 totals 14 residues. This chain's CDR3 is CASSSQGGGGELFF. The CDR3 DNA follows: TGTGCCAGCAGCTCGCAGGGTGGTGGGGGGGAGCTGTTTTTT.

The genes are TRBV11-2 and TRBJ2-5; TRBD2 matches 10 bases. CDR3 length: 17 residues. CDR1 is SGHAT and CDR2 is FQNNGV in the germline V gene. Trimming cost V 1 base and J 5 bases; bases outside gene matches: 10. The CDR3 DNA reads as TGTGCCAGCAGCTTAGCTGCTAGCGGGGGTGGTTGGGAGACCCAGTACTTC. This gives the protein CASSLAASGGGWETQYF. Full variable domain (rest looked up from reference TRBV11-2 and TRBJ2-5): EAGVAQSPRYKIIEKRQSVAFWCNPISGHATLYWYQQILGQGPKLLIQFQNNGVVDDSQLPKDRFSAERLKGVDSTLKIQPAKLEDSAVYLCASSLAASGGGWETQYFGPGTRLLVL.

The chain links TRBV7-2 to TRBJ2-5; the D is unclear. V lost 5 bases and J 0 bases, leaving 4 bases between the germline ends. Germline V gene data show CDR1 as SGHTA and CDR2 as FQGNSA. This CDR3 contains 12 residues. Here the CDR3 reads CASSQYQETQYF. The CDR3 nucleotides are TGTGCCAGCAGCCAGTACCAAGAGACCCAGTACTTC.

This clone showed up just a few times. The chain joins TRBV7-2 to TRBJ2-5; 7 nucleotides agree with TRBD1. J gave up 5 bases and V 5 bases, and 11 bases lay outside the gene matches. Germline lookup yields CDR1 SGHTA and CDR2 FQGNSA. The CDR3 is 15 residues long. The CDR3 bases are TGTGCCAGCAGCACTCGACAGGGCGACGTGGAGACCCAGTACTTC. It encodes CASSTRQGDVETQYF.

The genes are TRBV27 and TRBJ2-1; 9 bases are shared with TRBD1. J was trimmed by 8 bases and V by 8 bases; bases with no gene match: 4. CDR3 length equals 12 residues. Germline V lookup: CDR1 MNHEY, CDR2 SMNVEV (reference sequence). This chain's CDR3 is CASWDRVYEQFF. For the CDR3, the DNA is TGTGCCAGCTGGGACAGGGTTTATGAGCAGTTCTTC.

The chain employs TRBV5-1 and TRBJ1-1; D not certain. This CDR3 has 14 amino acids. V lost 0 bases and J lost 2, with 8 bases in between. Germline loops: CDR1 SGHRS, CDR2 YFSETQ. CDR3 amino acids: CASSLDSLNTEAFF. The CDR3, as DNA: TGCGCCAGCAGCTTGGACAGCCTAAACACTGAAGCTTTCTTT.

The gene calls are TRBV4-1 and TRBJ2-7, with D possibly TRBD1 on 5 matching bases. V was clipped by 1 base and J by 1 base, with 11 bases between them. Germline lookup yields CDR1 MGHRA and CDR2 YSYEKL. The CDR3 covers 15 residues. The DNA for the CDR3 is TGCGCCAGCAGCCAAGCACTTAGGGGATCCTACGAGCAGTACTTC. Its protein product is CASSQALRGSYEQYF.

The chain links TRBV19 to TRBJ2-3; 11 bases are shared with TRBD2. CDR1 LNHDA and CDR2 SQIVND come from the germline V gene (reference sequence). Trimming took 10 bases from V and 7 from J; bases not matched to a gene: 10. The length of the CDR3 is 14 residues. The CDR3 nucleotides read TGTGCCACCCAAATTAGCGGGGGGGATAATACGCAGTATTTT. Translation gives CATQISGGDNTQYF.

This clone was counted only a few times. This rearrangement joins TRBV6-1 to TRBJ1-5; D unclear. V gave up 5 bases and J gave up 1 base, with 6 bases separating them. The CDR3 covers 13 residues. Germline V gives CDR1 MNHNS, CDR2 SASEGT. For the CDR3, the DNA is TGTGCCAGCAGTCAGAGGAGCAATCAGCCCCAGCATTTT. Its protein product is CASSQRSNQPQHF.

The chain carries TRBV9 and TRBJ2-1; D gene uncertain. Between the trimmed V and J ends, which lost 2 bases and 1 base, there was a span of 13 bases. Germline-derived CDR1 and CDR2 are SGDLS and YYNGEE. The CDR3 spans 16 residues. The CDR3 loop is CASSVGLVGSYNEQFF. The CDR3 nucleotides read TGTGCCAGCAGCGTGGGCCTAGTGGGTTCCTACAATGAGCAGTTCTTC.

The CDR3 reads CASSVDGNTEAFF. The CDR3 nucleotides read TGTGCCAGCAGCGTAGATGGGAACACTGAAGCTTTCTTT. The V gene is TRBV9, the J gene TRBJ1-1; D call uncertain. The CDR3 is 13 residues long. Germline loops: CDR1 SGDLS, CDR2 YYNGEE. Trimming removed 0 bases at V and 1 base at J, with 4 bases between.

V and J are TRBV11-2 and TRBJ2-1; 7 bases match TRBD2. CDR1 is SGHAT and CDR2 is FQNNGV in the germline V gene. CDR3 length equals 14 residues. V lost 0 bases, J lost 8 bases, and 4 bases stayed unmatched. CDR3 residues: CASSLDKRDYEQFF. The CDR3 nucleotides read TGTGCCAGCAGCTTAGATAAGCGGGATTATGAGCAGTTCTTC. Filled out from reference TRBV11-2 and TRBJ2-1, the complete variable domain reads EAGVAQSPRYKIIEKRQSVAFWCNPISGHATLYWYQQILGQGPKLLIQFQNNGVVDDSQLPKDRFSAERLKGVDSTLKIQPAKLEDSAVYLCASSLDKRDYEQFFGPGTRLTVL.